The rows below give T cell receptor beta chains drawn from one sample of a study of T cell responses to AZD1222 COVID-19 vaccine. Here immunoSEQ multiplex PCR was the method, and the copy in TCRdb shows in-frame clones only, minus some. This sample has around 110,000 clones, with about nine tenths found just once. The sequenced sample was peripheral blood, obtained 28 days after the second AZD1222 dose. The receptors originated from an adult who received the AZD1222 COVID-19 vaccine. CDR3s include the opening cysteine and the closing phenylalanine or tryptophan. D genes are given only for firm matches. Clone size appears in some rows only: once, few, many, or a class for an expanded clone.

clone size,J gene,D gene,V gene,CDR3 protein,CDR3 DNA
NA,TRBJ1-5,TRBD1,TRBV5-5,CASSLSGTGEQPQHF,TGTGCCAGCAGCCTTTCCGGGACAGGCGAACAGCCCCAGCATTTT
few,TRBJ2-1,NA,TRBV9,CASSSRLVTEQFF,TGTGCCAGCAGCTCACGACTAGTGACTGAGCAGTTCTTC
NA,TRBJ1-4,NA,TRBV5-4,CASSLDGNEKLFF,TGTGCCAGCAGCTTGGACGGAAATGAAAAACTGTTTTTT
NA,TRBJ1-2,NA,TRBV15,CATSRVGRLYGYTF,TGTGCCACCAGCAGAGTCGGAAGGCTCTATGGCTACACCTTC
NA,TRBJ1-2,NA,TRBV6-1,CASSALDRAFVQGYTF,TGTGCCAGCAGTGCCCTTGACAGAGCCTTTGTTCAGGGCTACACCTTC
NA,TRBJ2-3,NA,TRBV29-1,CSVELTGYDTQYF,TGCAGCGTTGAGTTGACGGGTTACGATACGCAGTATTTT
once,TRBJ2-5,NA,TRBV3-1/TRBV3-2,CASSSGGVQETQYF,TGTGCCAGCAGCTCTGGGGGTGTTCAAGAGACCCAGTACTTC
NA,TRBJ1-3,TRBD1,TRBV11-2,CASSPRGGGTGNTIYF,TGTGCCAGCAGCCCCCGTGGAGGGGGCACTGGAAACACCATATATTTT
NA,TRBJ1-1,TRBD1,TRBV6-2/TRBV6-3,CASSSTGGLEAFF,TGTGCCAGCAGTAGTACAGGGGGGTTGGAAGCTTTCTTT
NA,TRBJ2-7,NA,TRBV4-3,CASSLDPSYEQYF,TGCGCCAGCAGCCTAGACCCTTCCTACGAGCAGTACTTC
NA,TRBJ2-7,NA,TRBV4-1,CASSQDPYEQYF,TGCGCCAGCAGCCAAGACCCCTACGAGCAGTACTTC
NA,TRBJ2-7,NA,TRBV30,CALVTSGSYEQYF,TGTGCGCTGGTGACCTCAGGATCCTACGAGCAGTACTTC
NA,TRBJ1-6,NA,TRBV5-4,CASSLDQIVDSPLHF,TGTGCCAGCAGCTTGGATCAAATAGTGGATTCACCCCTCCACTTT
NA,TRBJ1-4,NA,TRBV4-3,CASSPRGGLVTNEKLFF,TGCGCCAGCAGCCCCCGGGGAGGGCTTGTTACTAATGAAAAACTGTTTTTT
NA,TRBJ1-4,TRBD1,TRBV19,CASRDRDYEKLFF,TGTGCCAGTAGGGACAGGGATTATGAAAAACTGTTTTTT
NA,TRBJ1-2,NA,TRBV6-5,CASRPGANYGYTF,TGTGCCAGCCGACCGGGGGCAAACTATGGCTACACCTTC
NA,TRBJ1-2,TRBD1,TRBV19,CASSIPGQGYYGYTF,TGTGCCAGTAGTATACCAGGACAGGGCTACTATGGCTACACCTTC
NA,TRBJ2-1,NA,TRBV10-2,CASSGNYNEQFF,TGCGCCAGCAGTGGTAATTACAATGAGCAGTTCTTC
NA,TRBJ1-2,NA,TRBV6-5,CASSYDNLASGYTF,TGTGCCAGCAGTTACGACAACCTGGCAAGTGGCTACACCTTC
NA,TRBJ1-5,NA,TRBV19,CASSTWENQPQHF,TGTGCCAGTAGTACTTGGGAGAATCAGCCCCAGCATTTT
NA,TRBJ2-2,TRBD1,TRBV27,CASTLGTGTTGELFF,TGTGCCAGCACCCTCGGGACAGGGACCACCGGGGAGCTGTTTTTT
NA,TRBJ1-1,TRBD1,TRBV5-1,CASSLSTAGGTEAFF,TGCGCCAGCAGCTTGTCTACCGCAGGGGGCACTGAAGCTTTCTTT